The rows below give T cell receptor beta chains drawn from one sample of a study of tumor and adjacent non-tumor tissue in lung cancer. Each CDR3 protein is one row after TCRdb ran MiXCR on the multiplex PCR reads. The sample lists tens of thousands of distinct CDR3 sequences, roughly 60% occurring once. Sequenced sample: distant non-tumor lung tissue. These receptors came from a man between 65 and 85 years old with non-small cell lung cancer. The CDR3 runs from the conserved cysteine through the conserved F or W. Fields, in order: D gene, J gene, V gene, clone size, CDR3 protein, CDR3 DNA. The D gene is left open where the match is weak. Size is omitted from some rows. Given values are once, few, many or a class for expanded clones.

- TRBJ2-3 TRBV10-3 once CAIRDPDRIDTQYF TGTGCCATCAGGGATCCGGACCGAATAGATACGCAGTATTTT
- TRBJ1-2 TRBV5-1 many CASSGTPILSVDYGYTF TGCGCCAGCAGCGGGACACCGATCCTTAGTGTGGACTATGGCTACACCTTC
TRBD1 TRBJ1-4 TRBV29-1 many CSAIFYGTGRNEKLFF TGCAGCGCCATATTTTACGGGACAGGTCGTAATGAAAAACTGTTTTTT
TRBD2 TRBJ2-3 TRBV7-9 - CASSPWAGERADTQYF TGTGCCAGCAGCCCCTGGGCGGGGGAGAGGGCAGATACGCAGTATTTT
TRBD2 TRBJ2-5 TRBV29-1 - CSAALRGVGDTQYF TGCAGCGCTGCGCTACGGGGGGTGGGGGATACCCAGTACTTC
- TRBJ2-1 TRBV7-3 - CASSLANGTSYNEQFF TGTGCCAGCAGCTTGGCTAACGGGACCTCCTACAATGAGCAGTTCTTC
TRBD1 TRBJ1-5 TRBV5-1 many CASSQTGYSNQPQHF TGCGCCAGCAGCCAGACAGGGTATAGCAATCAGCCCCAGCATTTT
TRBD1 TRBJ1-1 TRBV20-1 - CTARDLGTGAFTEAFF TGCACTGCTAGAGATCTGGGTACAGGGGCTTTCACTGAAGCTTTCTTT
- TRBJ2-4 TRBV11-3 - CVSSLDAGQAKNIQCF TGTGTCAGCAGCTTAGACGCGGGGCAAGCCAAAAACATTCAGTGCTTC
- TRBJ1-3 TRBV5-1 - CAGSAEASGNTIYF TGCGCCGGCAGCGCAGAAGCGAGTGGAAACACCATATATTTT
- TRBJ2-7 TRBV7-9 once CASSTRPPYEQYF TGTGCCAGCAGCACAAGGCCCCCCTACGAGCAGTACTTC
TRBD1 TRBJ2-7 TRBV20-1 once CIAIPQGARYEQYF TGCATTGCTATCCCACAGGGGGCGCGATACGAGCAGTACTTT
- TRBJ1-1 TRBV20-1 many CSARRRGRAEAFF TGCAGTGCTAGGAGACGGGGGAGGGCTGAAGCTTTCTTT
- TRBJ2-6 TRBV6-5 - CASGETAPGANVQTF TGTGCCAGTGGGGAAACGGCTCCTGGGGCCAACGTCCAGACTTTC
- TRBJ2-2 TRBV29-1 - CSAWGIAGGLFF TGCAGCGCCTGGGGGATCGCCGGGGGACTGTTTTTT
TRBD2 TRBJ2-1 TRBV5-4 - CASDRASGGGYNEQFF TGTGCCAGCGACAGGGCGAGCGGGGGGGGGTACAATGAGCAGTTCTTC
- TRBJ1-5 TRBV4-1 many CASSQKASQPQHF TGCGCCAGCAGCCAGAAAGCGAGTCAGCCCCAGCATTTT
- TRBJ2-1 TRBV5-1 - CASSLAAGRGNEQFF TGCGCCAGTAGCTTGGCGGCGGGAAGGGGCAATGAGCAGTTCTTC
- TRBJ2-5 TRBV29-1 - CCVQIQGYQETQYF TGCTGCGTCCAAATTCAGGGGTACCAAGAGACACAGTACTTC
- TRBJ2-5 TRBV29-1 many CSVKNGETQYF TGCAGCGTTAAGAACGGAGAGACCCAGTACTTC